The rows below give T cell receptor beta chains drawn from one sample of a study of T cell responses to AZD1222 COVID-19 vaccine. Assay used: immunoSEQ multiplex PCR; TCRdb lists only in-frame clones, some missing. The sample lists roughly 90,000 clones, 75% to 90% occurring once. The sequencing here drew on peripheral blood, taken 28 days after the second AZD1222 dose. These receptor sequences come from an adult who received the AZD1222 COVID-19 vaccine. The CDR3 runs from the conserved cysteine through the conserved F or W. The D gene is left open where the match is weak. Clone size is given for some rows only: seen once, a few or many times, or a class if the clone is expanded.

V gene: TRBV12-3/TRBV12-4
D gene: TRBD1
clone size: NA
J gene: TRBJ2-1
CDR3 protein: CASSLGTGFEQFF
CDR3 DNA: TGTGCCAGCAGCCTGGGGACAGGGTTCGAGCAGTTCTTC

V gene: TRBV19
D gene: TRBD1
clone size: NA
J gene: TRBJ2-7
CDR3 protein: CASSGVGDRVYEQYF
CDR3 DNA: TGTGCCAGTAGCGGAGTAGGGGACAGGGTCTACGAGCAGTACTTC

V gene: TRBV6-6
D gene: NA
clone size: NA
J gene: TRBJ2-5
CDR3 protein: CASSYYETQYF
CDR3 DNA: TGTGCCAGCAGTTACTACGAGACCCAGTACTTC

V gene: TRBV9
D gene: TRBD1
clone size: NA
J gene: TRBJ1-1
CDR3 protein: CASSVEPLQGELEAFF
CDR3 DNA: TGTGCCAGCAGCGTAGAGCCGTTACAGGGGGAACTTGAAGCTTTCTTT

V gene: TRBV5-1
D gene: NA
clone size: NA
J gene: TRBJ2-7
CDR3 protein: CASGAGREFEQYF
CDR3 DNA: TGCGCCAGCGGCGCAGGCCGGGAGTTCGAGCAGTACTTC

V gene: TRBV3-1/TRBV3-2
D gene: NA
clone size: NA
J gene: TRBJ2-7
CDR3 protein: CASSQFSGPGYEQYF
CDR3 DNA: TGTGCCAGCAGCCAATTCTCAGGGCCGGGGTACGAGCAGTACTTC

V gene: TRBV7-3
D gene: NA
clone size: NA
J gene: TRBJ2-3
CDR3 protein: CASSSPGGTQYF
CDR3 DNA: TGTGCCAGCAGCTCCCCCGGAGGTACGCAGTATTTT

V gene: TRBV6-4
D gene: NA
clone size: NA
J gene: TRBJ2-2
CDR3 protein: CASSAKDTGELFF
CDR3 DNA: TGTGCCAGCAGTGCTAAAGACACCGGGGAGCTGTTTTTT

V gene: TRBV24-1
D gene: TRBD1
clone size: NA
J gene: TRBJ1-5
CDR3 protein: CATNDREGQPQHF
CDR3 DNA: TGTGCCACCAACGACAGGGAGGGACAGCCCCAGCATTTT

V gene: TRBV7-6
D gene: TRBD2
clone size: NA
J gene: TRBJ2-7
CDR3 protein: CASSPEGLTNAYEQYF
CDR3 DNA: TGTGCCAGCAGCCCGGAGGGACTAACTAATGCCTACGAGCAGTACTTC

V gene: TRBV29-1
D gene: TRBD1
clone size: NA
J gene: TRBJ2-7
CDR3 protein: CSVEDPGTETYEQYF
CDR3 DNA: TGCAGCGTTGAAGACCCCGGGACAGAAACCTACGAGCAGTACTTC

V gene: TRBV6-2/TRBV6-3
D gene: NA
clone size: NA
J gene: TRBJ2-2
CDR3 protein: CASSPGTAGTGELFF
CDR3 DNA: TGTGCCAGCAGTCCCGGGACCGCGGGCACCGGGGAGCTGTTTTTT

V gene: TRBV4-2
D gene: TRBD2
clone size: NA
J gene: TRBJ2-2
CDR3 protein: CASSPTEGLVIRELFF
CDR3 DNA: TGTGCCAGCAGCCCCACCGAGGGACTAGTTATCCGGGAGCTGTTTTTT

V gene: TRBV18
D gene: TRBD2
clone size: once
J gene: TRBJ2-1
CDR3 protein: CASSPRASGDHNEQFF
CDR3 DNA: TGTGCCAGCTCACCACGGGCTAGCGGGGATCACAATGAGCAGTTCTTC

V gene: TRBV7-2
D gene: NA
clone size: NA
J gene: TRBJ2-7
CDR3 protein: CASSPTLGTVTYEQYF
CDR3 DNA: TGTGCCAGCAGCCCCACCCTAGGGACCGTCACCTACGAGCAGTACTTC

V gene: TRBV18
D gene: NA
clone size: NA
J gene: TRBJ2-1
CDR3 protein: CASSPQGQVTGEQFF
CDR3 DNA: TGTGCCAGCTCACCACAGGGTCAGGTAACCGGTGAGCAGTTCTTC

V gene: TRBV5-5
D gene: NA
clone size: NA
J gene: TRBJ1-2
CDR3 protein: CASSLSISYGYTF
CDR3 DNA: TGTGCCAGCAGCTTGTCCATCAGCTATGGCTACACCTTC

V gene: TRBV6-2/TRBV6-3
D gene: NA
clone size: NA
J gene: TRBJ1-1
CDR3 protein: CASSYSLGSRTEAFF
CDR3 DNA: TGTGCCAGCAGTTACTCGCTCGGGTCTAGGACTGAAGCTTTCTTT

V gene: TRBV12-3/TRBV12-4
D gene: NA
clone size: NA
J gene: TRBJ2-3
CDR3 protein: CASSSGLTQYF
CDR3 DNA: TGTGCCAGCAGTTCCGGGTTGACGCAGTATTTT

V gene: TRBV12-3/TRBV12-4
D gene: NA
clone size: NA
J gene: TRBJ1-1
CDR3 protein: CASSFLQYSSAFF
CDR3 DNA: TGTGCCAGCAGTTTTCTCCAGTATTCTTCAGCTTTCTTT

V gene: TRBV7-9
D gene: TRBD2
clone size: NA
J gene: TRBJ2-3
CDR3 protein: CASSLAGENSGSPLDTQYF
CDR3 DNA: TGTGCCAGCAGCTTAGCAGGGGAGAATAGCGGGTCCCCTCTAGATACGCAGTATTTT

V gene: TRBV6-5
D gene: NA
clone size: few
J gene: TRBJ1-5
CDR3 protein: CASSYATDQPQHF
CDR3 DNA: TGTGCCAGCAGTTACGCTACAGACCAGCCCCAGCATTTT

V gene: TRBV29-1
D gene: NA
clone size: NA
J gene: TRBJ1-1
CDR3 protein: CSAPTVRGTEAFF
CDR3 DNA: TGCAGCGCTCCGACAGTCAGGGGCACTGAAGCTTTCTTT

V gene: TRBV29-1
D gene: TRBD1
clone size: once
J gene: TRBJ1-1
CDR3 protein: CSVPGQRNTEAFF
CDR3 DNA: TGCAGCGTTCCGGGACAGCGAAACACTGAAGCTTTCTTT

V gene: TRBV11-3
D gene: TRBD2
clone size: NA
J gene: TRBJ2-5
CDR3 protein: CASSQGLAGEETQYF
CDR3 DNA: TGTGCCAGCAGCCAGGGACTAGCGGGAGAAGAGACCCAGTACTTC

V gene: TRBV20-1
D gene: NA
clone size: NA
J gene: TRBJ1-1
CDR3 protein: CSPHTNTEAFF
CDR3 DNA: TGCAGCCCCCACACGAACACTGAAGCTTTCTTT

V gene: TRBV27
D gene: TRBD1
clone size: NA
J gene: TRBJ1-5
CDR3 protein: CASSLSVGQGSNQPQHF
CDR3 DNA: TGTGCCAGCAGTTTATCGGTGGGACAGGGCTCCAATCAGCCCCAGCATTTT

V gene: TRBV18
D gene: NA
clone size: NA
J gene: TRBJ1-2
CDR3 protein: CASSPDLVGYGYTF
CDR3 DNA: TGTGCCAGCTCACCGGATTTGGTTGGATATGGCTACACCTTC

V gene: TRBV21-1
D gene: NA
clone size: NA
J gene: TRBJ2-1
CDR3 protein: CASSGFAGVRHNEQFF
CDR3 DNA: TGTGCCAGCAGCGGGTTTGCGGGAGTTCGGCACAATGAGCAGTTCTTC

V gene: TRBV6-5
D gene: NA
clone size: few
J gene: TRBJ2-7
CDR3 protein: CASSPGENYEQYF
CDR3 DNA: TGTGCCAGCAGCCCCGGCGAGAACTACGAGCAGTACTTC

V gene: TRBV9
D gene: NA
clone size: NA
J gene: TRBJ2-3
CDR3 protein: CASSVQSYGTDTQYF
CDR3 DNA: TGTGCCAGCAGCGTCCAAAGCTATGGCACAGATACGCAGTATTTT

V gene: TRBV29-1
D gene: NA
clone size: NA
J gene: TRBJ2-1
CDR3 protein: CSVERGTYNEQFF
CDR3 DNA: TGCAGCGTTGAACGCGGGACCTACAATGAGCAGTTCTTC

V gene: TRBV4-2
D gene: TRBD1
clone size: NA
J gene: TRBJ1-1
CDR3 protein: CASSQVDRGYEAFF
CDR3 DNA: TGTGCCAGCAGCCAAGTGGACAGGGGATATGAAGCTTTCTTT

V gene: TRBV15
D gene: NA
clone size: NA
J gene: TRBJ1-2
CDR3 protein: CATSRVFAVRGYYGYTF
CDR3 DNA: TGTGCCACCAGCAGAGTCTTCGCGGTGCGGGGGTACTATGGCTACACCTTC

V gene: TRBV19
D gene: NA
clone size: NA
J gene: TRBJ1-5
CDR3 protein: CASSIEGLQGYSNQPQHF
CDR3 DNA: TGTGCCAGTAGTATAGAAGGCCTCCAGGGGTATAGCAATCAGCCCCAGCATTTT

V gene: TRBV9
D gene: TRBD2
clone size: NA
J gene: TRBJ2-3
CDR3 protein: CASSLGLAGSITSTDTQYF
CDR3 DNA: TGTGCCAGCAGCCTGGGACTAGCGGGTAGTATTACTAGCACAGATACGCAGTATTTT

V gene: TRBV7-9
D gene: TRBD2
clone size: once
J gene: TRBJ2-3
CDR3 protein: CASSPSGRNTDTQYF
CDR3 DNA: TGTGCCAGCAGCCCTAGCGGGAGAAACACAGATACGCAGTATTTT

V gene: TRBV5-1
D gene: TRBD1
clone size: once
J gene: TRBJ2-7
CDR3 protein: CASSWAGTGDYEQYF
CDR3 DNA: TGCGCCAGCAGCTGGGCCGGGACAGGGGACTACGAGCAGTACTTC

V gene: TRBV3-1/TRBV3-2
D gene: NA
clone size: NA
J gene: TRBJ2-1
CDR3 protein: CASSTWGVGEQFF
CDR3 DNA: TGTGCCAGCAGCACCTGGGGTGTGGGTGAGCAGTTCTTC

V gene: TRBV19
D gene: TRBD1
clone size: few
J gene: TRBJ1-2
CDR3 protein: CASSLTGAGNGYTF
CDR3 DNA: TGTGCCAGTAGCCTGACAGGGGCGGGAAATGGCTACACCTTC

V gene: TRBV5-1
D gene: TRBD1
clone size: once
J gene: TRBJ1-1
CDR3 protein: CASSPGTGTSLGTEAFF
CDR3 DNA: TGCGCCAGCAGCCCAGGGACAGGGACTAGTTTGGGTACTGAAGCTTTCTTT

V gene: TRBV29-1
D gene: NA
clone size: once
J gene: TRBJ1-1
CDR3 protein: CSVVRTEAFF
CDR3 DNA: TGCAGCGTTGTTCGCACTGAAGCTTTCTTT

V gene: TRBV2
D gene: TRBD2
clone size: once
J gene: TRBJ2-7
CDR3 protein: CASSDTLAGSSYEQYF
CDR3 DNA: TGTGCCAGCAGTGACACATTAGCGGGTAGCTCCTACGAGCAGTACTTC

V gene: TRBV6-6
D gene: NA
clone size: NA
J gene: TRBJ1-4
CDR3 protein: CASGMSSMTNEKLFF
CDR3 DNA: TGTGCCAGCGGGATGTCGTCGATGACTAATGAAAAACTGTTTTTT

V gene: TRBV4-1
D gene: TRBD1
clone size: NA
J gene: TRBJ1-4
CDR3 protein: CASSLIGTGNEKLFF
CDR3 DNA: TGCGCCAGCAGCCTGATCGGGACAGGGAATGAAAAACTGTTTTTT

V gene: TRBV7-3
D gene: NA
clone size: NA
J gene: TRBJ1-3
CDR3 protein: CASSLGPESAIYF
CDR3 DNA: TGTGCCAGCAGCTTGGGCCCCGAGTCCGCCATATATTTT

V gene: TRBV10-3
D gene: NA
clone size: NA
J gene: TRBJ1-6
CDR3 protein: CAIRRGTDYNSPLHF
CDR3 DNA: TGTGCCATCAGGCGGGGGACCGACTATAATTCACCCCTCCACTTT

V gene: TRBV9
D gene: TRBD2
clone size: NA
J gene: TRBJ2-6
CDR3 protein: CASSTTVAGGGAGANVLTF
CDR3 DNA: TGTGCCAGCAGCACTACCGTAGCGGGTGGAGGGGCTGGGGCCAACGTCCTGACTTTC

V gene: TRBV6-5
D gene: TRBD1
clone size: NA
J gene: TRBJ2-3
CDR3 protein: CASSRDRDIDTQYF
CDR3 DNA: TGTGCCAGCAGCCGGGACAGGGATATAGATACGCAGTATTTT

V gene: TRBV7-2
D gene: NA
clone size: NA
J gene: TRBJ1-5
CDR3 protein: CASSPAAHQPQHF
CDR3 DNA: TGTGCCAGCAGCCCAGCAGCACATCAGCCCCAGCATTTT

V gene: TRBV9
D gene: TRBD2
clone size: NA
J gene: TRBJ2-1
CDR3 protein: CASSVVYQTSGNYNEQFF
CDR3 DNA: TGTGCCAGCAGCGTAGTTTATCAAACTAGCGGAAATTACAATGAGCAGTTCTTC

V gene: TRBV3-1/TRBV3-2
D gene: NA
clone size: NA
J gene: TRBJ1-2
CDR3 protein: CASSQQPHYGYTF
CDR3 DNA: TGTGCCAGCAGCCAACAGCCCCATTATGGCTACACCTTC

V gene: TRBV29-1
D gene: TRBD1
clone size: NA
J gene: TRBJ1-1
CDR3 protein: CSARTGDGTEAFF
CDR3 DNA: TGCAGCGCCCGGACAGGGGATGGCACTGAAGCTTTCTTT

V gene: TRBV12-3/TRBV12-4
D gene: TRBD2
clone size: NA
J gene: TRBJ2-7
CDR3 protein: CASSLVAGRKYF
CDR3 DNA: TGTGCCAGCAGTTTAGTAGCGGGCAGGAAGTACTTC

V gene: TRBV9
D gene: NA
clone size: once
J gene: TRBJ1-6
CDR3 protein: CASSVSSGLYNSPLHF
CDR3 DNA: TGTGCCAGCAGCGTGAGTTCAGGTCTCTATAATTCACCCCTCCACTTT

V gene: TRBV10-3
D gene: NA
clone size: NA
J gene: TRBJ1-4
CDR3 protein: CATTTGLANEKLFF
CDR3 DNA: TGTGCCACTACAACAGGGTTAGCTAATGAAAAACTGTTTTTT

V gene: TRBV5-5
D gene: TRBD2
clone size: NA
J gene: TRBJ2-3
CDR3 protein: CASSIQREFRDTQYF
CDR3 DNA: TGTGCCAGCAGCATTCAGCGGGAGTTTCGAGATACGCAGTATTTT

V gene: TRBV5-1
D gene: TRBD1
clone size: NA
J gene: TRBJ1-1
CDR3 protein: CASNRGLNTEAFF
CDR3 DNA: TGCGCCAGCAACAGGGGCCTGAACACTGAAGCTTTCTTT